The T cell receptor beta chain under discussion was sequenced for a study of CD8 T cells in ankylosing spondylitis. This clonotype was observed many times. What it binds is unknown. The germline V and J ends were trimmed by 6 bases and 5 bases, with 19 bases remaining between them. This CDR3 has 16 residues. General study points: Clones linked to disease were reported to show significant enrichment in matched ankylosing spondylitis synovial fluid.

TCRdb redid the calling of the 5' RACE reads with MiXCR, one entry per CDR3 protein. The data show 45,000 to 60,000 distinct CDR3 sequences, 7.4% seen once. The genes are TRBV12-3 or TRBV12-4 and TRBJ2-2; TRBD2 is a possible D gene (7 bases). The sequencing sample was made of blood, either unsorted or a sorted T cell fraction (not recorded which). This clonotype originated in a female donor with ankylosing spondylitis or in good health (not recorded which). CDR3 sequence: CASSHLRGARTGELFF. The CDR3, as DNA: TGTGCCAGCAGCCATCTCCGGGGGGCCCGGACCGGGGAGCTGTTTTTT.